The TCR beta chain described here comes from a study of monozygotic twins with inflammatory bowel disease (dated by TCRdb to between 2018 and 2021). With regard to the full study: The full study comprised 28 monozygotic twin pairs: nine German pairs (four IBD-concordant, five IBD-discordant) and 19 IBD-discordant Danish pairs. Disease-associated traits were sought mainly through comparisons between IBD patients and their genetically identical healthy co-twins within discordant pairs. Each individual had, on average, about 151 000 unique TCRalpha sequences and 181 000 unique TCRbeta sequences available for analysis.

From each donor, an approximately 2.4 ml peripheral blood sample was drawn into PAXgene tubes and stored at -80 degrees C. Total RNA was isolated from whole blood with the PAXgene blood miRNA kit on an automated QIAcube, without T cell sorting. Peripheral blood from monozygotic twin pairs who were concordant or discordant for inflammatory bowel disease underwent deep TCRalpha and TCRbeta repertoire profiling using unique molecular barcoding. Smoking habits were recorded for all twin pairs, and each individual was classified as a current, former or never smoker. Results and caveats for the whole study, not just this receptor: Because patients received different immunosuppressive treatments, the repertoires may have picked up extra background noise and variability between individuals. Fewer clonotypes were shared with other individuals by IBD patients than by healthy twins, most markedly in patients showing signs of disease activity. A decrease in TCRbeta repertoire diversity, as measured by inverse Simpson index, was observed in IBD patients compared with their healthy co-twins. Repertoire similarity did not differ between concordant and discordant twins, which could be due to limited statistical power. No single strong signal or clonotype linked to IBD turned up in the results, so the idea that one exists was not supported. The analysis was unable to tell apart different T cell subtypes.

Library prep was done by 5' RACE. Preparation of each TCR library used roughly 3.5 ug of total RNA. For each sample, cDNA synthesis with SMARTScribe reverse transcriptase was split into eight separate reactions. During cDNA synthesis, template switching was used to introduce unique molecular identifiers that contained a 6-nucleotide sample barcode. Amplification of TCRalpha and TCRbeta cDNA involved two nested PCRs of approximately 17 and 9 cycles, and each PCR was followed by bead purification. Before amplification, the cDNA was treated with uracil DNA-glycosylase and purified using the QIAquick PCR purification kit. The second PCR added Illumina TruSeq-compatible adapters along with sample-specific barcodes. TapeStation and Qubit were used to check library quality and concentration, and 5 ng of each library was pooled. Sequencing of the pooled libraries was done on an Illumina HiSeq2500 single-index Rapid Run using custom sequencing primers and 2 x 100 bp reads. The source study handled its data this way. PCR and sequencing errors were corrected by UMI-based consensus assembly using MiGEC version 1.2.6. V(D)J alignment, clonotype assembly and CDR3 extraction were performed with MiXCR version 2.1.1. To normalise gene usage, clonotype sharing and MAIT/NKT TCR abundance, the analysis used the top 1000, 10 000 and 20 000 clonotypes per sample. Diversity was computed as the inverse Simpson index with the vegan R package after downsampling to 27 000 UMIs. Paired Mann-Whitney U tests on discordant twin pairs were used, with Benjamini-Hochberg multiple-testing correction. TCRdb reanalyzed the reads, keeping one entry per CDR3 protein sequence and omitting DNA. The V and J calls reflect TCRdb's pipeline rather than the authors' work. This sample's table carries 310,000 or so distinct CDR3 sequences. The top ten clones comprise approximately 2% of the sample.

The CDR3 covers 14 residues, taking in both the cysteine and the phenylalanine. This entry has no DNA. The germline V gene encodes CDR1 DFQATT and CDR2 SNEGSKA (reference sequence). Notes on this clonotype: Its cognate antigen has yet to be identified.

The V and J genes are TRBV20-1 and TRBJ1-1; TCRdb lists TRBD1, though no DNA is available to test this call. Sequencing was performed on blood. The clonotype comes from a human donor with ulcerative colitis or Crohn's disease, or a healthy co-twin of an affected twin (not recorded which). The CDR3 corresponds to CSAPLVRGLSEAFF.